This T cell receptor beta chain came from a study of blood T cell repertoires in COVID-19. The CDR3 extends over 15 amino acids. With V trimmed by 2 bases and J by 10 bases, 8 bases remained unmatched. CDR1 and CDR2 (germline): MNHEY, SVGAGI. The method was immunoSEQ multiplex PCR; TCRdb's version includes in-frame clones alone and lacks a portion of them. This sample carries approximately 280,000 clones, 80% to 90% of them seen once, and the ten largest clones take about 11%. The chain carries TRBV6-5 and TRBJ1-4; 9 nucleotides agree with TRBD1. The source is a woman in her 70s with acute or convalescent COVID-19. Source material: peripheral blood. CDR3 sequence reads: CASSYDPQGAGKLFF. CDR3 nucleotide sequence: TGTGCCAGCAGTTACGATCCACAGGGGGCGGGAAAACTGTTTTTT.